The 23 T cell receptor beta chains given below trace back to one sample, sequenced in a study of T cells in Graves' hyperthyroidism and ophthalmopathy (dated by TCRdb to about 2019). Library construction relied on multiplex PCR. Sequenced using an Illumina HiSeq 2000. The TCR beta CDR3 regions were amplified from the RNA transcripts. A first-round RT-PCR of the TCR CDR3 used the HTBI primer set with the Qiagen OneStep RT-PCR kit. TCRdb handled the public reads itself, with Q25 trimming in fastp and clone calling in MiXCR, and kept productive beta chains. Each entry merges the rows of one CDR3 protein and shows their most common DNA and genes. This sample lists about 180,000 distinct CDR3 sequences; about a sixth were detected once. The ten largest clones represent around 29% of the sample. Sequencing used blood. The receptor set was obtained from a woman aged 50 to 65 with Graves' hyperthyroidism.

A note on this clonotype: A much larger clone differs from this one at a single base, so this may be a read error. The chain employs TRBV10-3 and TRBJ1-1, with no clear D. The V gene lost 7 bases and the J gene lost 4 bases, with 13 bases spanning the gap. The length of the CDR3 is 13 residues. Per the germline V gene, CDR1 is ENHRY and CDR2 is SYGVKD. CDR3 in DNA: TGTGCCATCAAAGACCTCCGGGGCACTGAAGCTTTCTTT. Its protein product is CAIKDLRGTEAFF.

This clonotype came up a few times. This sequence joins TRBV6-1 and TRBJ2-3; D perhaps matches TRBD1 (5 bases). The CDR3 has 13 residues. Per germline, CDR1 MNHNS and CDR2 SASEGT. V lost 5 bases and J 3 bases, leaving 9 bases between the germline ends. The CDR3: CASSSRVTDTQYF. CDR3 in DNA: TGTGCCAGCAGTTCCAGGGTTACAGATACGCAGTATTTT.

This rearrangement joins TRBV5-6 to TRBJ2-7, with 10 bases aligning to TRBD1. Germline-derived CDR1 and CDR2 are SGHDT and YYEEEE. CDR3 size: 13 residues. J gave up 7 bases and V 3 bases, and 4 bases lay outside the gene matches. In DNA form, the CDR3 reads TGTGCCAGCAGCTCCGACAGGGGGCGGGAGCAGTACTTC. Encoded protein: CASSSDRGREQYF.

This clonotype was detected ten times or more. V and J are TRBV7-2 and TRBJ2-7, with unresolved D. Germline V lookup: CDR1 SGHTA, CDR2 FQGNSA. This CDR3 has 13 residues. The V and J ends lost 1 base and 0 bases respectively, with 4 bases between them. Here the CDR3 reads CASSLEFSYEQYF. Written as DNA, the CDR3 is TGTGCCAGCAGCTTAGAATTCTCCTACGAGCAGTACTTC.

This clonotype was detected many times. The rearrangement links TRBV15 to TRBJ2-5; 10 positions match TRBD2. With V trimmed by 4 bases and J by 2 bases, 4 bases remained unmatched. The CDR3 consists of 15 residues. Germline assignment: CDR1 LNHNV and CDR2 YYDKDF (reference sequence). The CDR3 reads CATSIGAGGQETQYF. Here the CDR3 DNA reads TGTGCCACCAGCATAGGAGCGGGGGGGCAAGAGACCCAGTACTTC.

This clonotype showed up many times. J is TRBJ1-2 and V is TRBV2; maybe TRBD1 (5 bases). The CDR3 extends over 15 amino acids. Germline V lookup: CDR1 SNHLY, CDR2 FYNNEI. Trimming cost V 2 bases and J 8 bases, with 18 bases left between them. CDR3 coding DNA: TGTGCCAGCAGTGAATTTCGGGGGAAAAATCAGGGCTACACCTTC. Amino acids: CASSEFRGKNQGYTF.

This clonotype was seen ten or more times. The chain recombines TRBV29-1 with TRBJ1-1; 7 nucleotides match TRBD1. CDR3 length equals 14 residues. J lost 3 bases, V lost 4 bases, and 8 bases had no gene match. Germline V CDR1 and CDR2: SQVTM, ANQGSEA. DNA for the CDR3: TGCAGCGTTGTTACGACAGGGCTAGACACTGAAGCTTTCTTT. Protein: CSVVTTGLDTEAFF.

This clonotype was seen at least ten times. The chain employs TRBV6-1 and TRBJ1-4; D gene uncertain. Germline V gives CDR1 MNHNS, CDR2 SASEGT. The V and J ends lost 5 bases and 10 bases respectively, with 17 bases between them. The CDR3 totals 14 residues. The CDR3 reads CASSYAMGVGKLFF. The DNA of the CDR3 is TGTGCCAGCAGTTACGCCATGGGCGTTGGAAAACTGTTTTTT.

This clonotype was counted at least ten times. The chain couples TRBV18 to TRBJ2-7; a possible D gene is TRBD2 (5 bases). This CDR3 has 16 amino acids. V lost 3 bases to trimming and J lost 2 bases, with 17 bases between them. Per germline, CDR1 KGHSH and CDR2 LQKENI. CDR3 sequence: CASSPTGIPSPYEQYF. The CDR3 coding sequence is TGTGCCAGCTCACCGACCGGGATCCCGAGTCCCTACGAGCAGTACTTC.

This clonotype occurred many times. V and J are TRBV7-9 and TRBJ1-4, with a possible D match to TRBD1 (6 bases). V dropped 1 base and J dropped 10 bases, with 22 bases sitting between them. Germline assignment: CDR1 SEHNR and CDR2 FQNEAQ (reference sequence). The CDR3 length is 17 residues. The CDR3 DNA reads as TGTGCCAGCAGCTTAGTAGGGGGGACTGGCGGGGGCCGAAAACTGTTTTTT. This sequence encodes CASSLVGGTGGGRKLFF.

This clonotype was detected ten times or more. The chain couples TRBV7-2 to TRBJ1-1; D gene ambiguous. This CDR3 region has 15 residues. Germline values: CDR1 SGHTA, CDR2 FQGNSA. The V gene lost 4 bases and the J gene lost 0 bases, with 12 bases spanning the gap. CDR3 in DNA: TGTGCCAGCAGCTCAGGAGGATCCATGAACACTGAAGCTTTCTTT. This translates into CASSSGGSMNTEAFF.

The table lists this clonotype with many counts. The gene calls are TRBV3-1 and TRBJ1-1, with D perhaps matching TRBD1 (6 bases). Trimming removed 4 bases from V and 1 base from J, with 10 bases in between. This CDR3 contains 14 residues. Looked up from germline, CDR1 is LGHDT and CDR2 is YNNKEL (reference sequence). CDR3 amino acids: CASSLQGGNTEAFF. DNA of the CDR3: TGTGCCAGCAGCCTACAGGGCGGGAACACTGAAGCTTTCTTT.

This clonotype was picked up many times. The rearrangement joins TRBV10-3 to TRBJ2-3; the D gene is possibly TRBD2 (7 bases). Germline V gives CDR1 ENHRY, CDR2 SYGVKD. The V end was cut by 8 bases, the J end by 2 bases, with 17 bases between. CDR3 length: 15 amino acids. The CDR3 bases are TGTGCCATCTCCCCCGGGGGGCCCCTCACAGATACGCAGTATTTT. Translation: CAISPGGPLTDTQYF.

The sample holds many counts of this clonotype. The chain joins TRBV6-6 to TRBJ2-1; TRBD1 agrees at 11 bases. With 2 bases clipped from V and 3 bases from J, the junction kept 3 bases outside the gene matches. The CDR3 has 16 residues. In germline, CDR1 is MNHNY, CDR2 SVGAGI (reference sequence). The CDR3 bases are TGTGCCAGCAGTTACGGAGGGACAGGGGGCTACAATGAGCAGTTCTTC. Encoded protein: CASSYGGTGGYNEQFF.

V usage is TRBV20-1 and J usage is TRBJ1-1, with D possibly TRBD1 on 6 matching bases. The CDR3 spans 15 residues. Trimming left V 6 bases short and J 1 base short, with 18 bases between. Germline CDR1 DFQATT, CDR2 SNEGSKA (reference sequence). In nucleotides, the CDR3 is TGCAGTGCCCGACCCCCTGGACAGAAGAACACTGAAGCTTTCTTT. Translating it yields CSARPPGQKNTEAFF.

The chain links TRBV2 to TRBJ1-5; TRBD1 might be the D (5 bases). CDR1 and CDR2 (germline): SNHLY, FYNNEI. The CDR3 contains 16 residues. Trimming stripped 3 bases from V and 2 bases from J, with 14 bases between. In nucleotides, the CDR3 is TGTGCCAGCAGTGAGTTCGGGGCGGGGGGCAATCAGCCCCAGCATTTT. It codes for CASSEFGAGGNQPQHF. Filled out from reference TRBV2 and TRBJ1-5, the complete variable domain reads EPEVTQTPSHQVTQMGQEVILRCVPISNHLYFYWYRQILGQKVEFLVSFYNNEISEKSEIFDDQFSVERPDGSNFTLKIRSTKLEDSAMYFCASSEFGAGGNQPQHFGDGTRLSIL.

This clonotype was detected many times. A read error may account for a junction end that differs from germline. The chain joins TRBV5-5 to TRBJ1-1; D is possibly TRBD1 (5 bases). Per the germline V gene, CDR1 is SGHKS and CDR2 is YYEKEE (reference sequence). The length of the CDR3 is 16 residues. In DNA form, the CDR3 reads TGTGCCAGCAGTTTGGGGCGTGGACGGCGTGTGACTGAAGCTTTCTTT. Its translation is CASSLGRGRRVTEAFF. Combining the CDR3 with reference TRBV5-5 and TRBJ1-1 gives the whole variable domain DAGVTQSPTHLIKTRGQQVTLRCSPISGHKSVSWYQQVLGQGPQFIFQYYEKEERGRGNFPDRFSARQFPNYSSELNVNALLLGDSALYLCASSLGRGRRVTEAFFGQGTRLTVV.

This clonotype was counted ten times or more. The rearrangement joins TRBV19 to TRBJ1-1; no firm D call. The V end was cut by 8 bases, the J end by 4 bases, with 14 bases between. The CDR3 has 13 amino acids. Germline CDR1 LNHDA, CDR2 SQIVND (reference sequence). The CDR3 DNA reads as TGTGCCAGTTCGAAGGGAGGATCCACTGAAGCTTTCTTT. Translation: CASSKGGSTEAFF.

This clonotype appeared a few times. A read error may explain this, as a much larger clone is one base away. The chain combines TRBV7-9 with TRBJ1-2; unclear D gene. The CDR3 runs to 12 residues. CDR1 SEHNR and CDR2 FQNEAQ come from the germline V gene (reference sequence). Here the CDR3 reads CASSFIPSGYAF. CDR3 DNA: TGTGCCAGCAGCTTTATACCATCCGGCTACGCCTTC.

This clonotype has more than one count but fewer than ten. The chain recombines TRBV6-2 or TRBV6-3 with TRBJ2-1; TRBD2 matches 8 bases. This CDR3 contains 15 residues. CDR1 is MNHEY and CDR2 is SVGEGT in the germline V gene. The V gene end was trimmed by 6 bases and the J gene end by 2 bases; junction bases not matched to a gene: 6. The CDR3 protein is CASSLRGGAYNEQFF. The CDR3 DNA reads TGTGCCAGCAGCCTCCGGGGGGGCGCCTACAATGAGCAGTTCTTC.

This clonotype was counted at least ten times. The genes are TRBV12-3 or TRBV12-4 and TRBJ1-5; 8 bases align to TRBD1. J gave up 0 bases and V 6 bases, and 10 bases lay outside the gene matches. The CDR3 sequence is 17 residues long. DNA for the CDR3: TGTGCCAGCAGCAGGGGGCGCGGAAAGTATAGCAATCAGCCCCAGCATTTT. Its translation is CASSRGRGKYSNQPQHF.

This clonotype occurred many times. The chain carries TRBV19 and TRBJ1-5; the D is unclear. V lost 4 bases, J lost 5 bases, and 12 bases lay in between. The V gene's germline CDR1 is LNHDA and CDR2 SQIVND (reference sequence). This CDR3 comprises 14 residues. The CDR3 bases are TGTGCCAGTAGTAGCGGCGGTACGTATCAGCCCCAGCATTTT. This encodes CASSSGGTYQPQHF.

This clonotype was counted between two and nine times. CDR3 bases: TGTGCCAGCTCACCTAACCCGGGACAGTGGGCTTCACCCCTCCACTTT. Its protein is CASSPNPGQWASPLHF. The V call is TRBV18, the J call TRBJ1-6, with 7 bases that match TRBD1. The V gene's germline CDR1 is KGHSH and CDR2 LQKENI. This CDR3 is 16 amino acids long. The ends lost 3 bases at V and 9 bases at J; junction bases unmatched: 11.